This T cell receptor beta chain was profiled in a study of CD8 T cells in ankylosing spondylitis. Study-level findings and limits: It appeared that ankylosing spondylitis blood was characterized by a TCR beta motif of under ten highly homologous variants.

TCRdb fed the 5' RACE reads into MiXCR, producing one record per CDR3 protein. This sample yields around 330,000 distinct CDR3 sequences, of which more than 9% are seen a single time; 9.1% belongs to the top ten. Trimming pared 5 bases from V and 0 bases from J, leaving 12 bases between. CDR1 and CDR2 from the germline V gene are SQVTM and ANQGSEA. CDR3 length: 14 residues. This clonotype occurred many times. Its antigen remains unknown. The sequence came from a female donor with ankylosing spondylitis or in good health (not recorded which). The sequencing input was blood, either unsorted or a sorted T cell fraction (not recorded which). The chain uses TRBV29-1 and TRBJ2-3, with a possible D match to TRBD2 (6 bases). This CDR3 reads CSVTGLLSTDTQYF. The DNA of the CDR3 is TGCAGCGTTACGGGACTCCTGAGCACAGATACGCAGTATTTT.